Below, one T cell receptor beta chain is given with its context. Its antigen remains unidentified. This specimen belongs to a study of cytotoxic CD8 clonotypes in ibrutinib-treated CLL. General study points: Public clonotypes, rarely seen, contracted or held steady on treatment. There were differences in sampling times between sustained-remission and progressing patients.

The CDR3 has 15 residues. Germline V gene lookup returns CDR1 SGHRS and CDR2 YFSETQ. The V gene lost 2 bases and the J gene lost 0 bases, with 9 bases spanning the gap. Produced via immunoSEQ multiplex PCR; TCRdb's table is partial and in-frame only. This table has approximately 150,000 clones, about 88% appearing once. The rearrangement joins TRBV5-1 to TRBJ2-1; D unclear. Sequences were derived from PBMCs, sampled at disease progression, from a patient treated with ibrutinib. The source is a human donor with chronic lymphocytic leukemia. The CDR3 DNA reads TGCGCCAGCAGCTTCTCCGCTAGCTCCTACAATGAGCAGTTCTTC. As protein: CASSFSASSYNEQFF. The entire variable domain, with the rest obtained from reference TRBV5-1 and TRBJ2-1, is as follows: KAGVTQTPRYLIKTRGQQVTLSCSPISGHRSVSWYQQTPGQGLQFLFEYFSETQRNKGNFPGRFSGRQFSNSRSEMNVSTLELGDSALYLCASSFSASSYNEQFFGPGTRLTVL.